This TCR beta chain was identified in a study of blood T cell repertoires in COVID-19. Study in general: Both acute and convalescent COVID-19 samples were obtained from the United States, Italy and Spain. The cDNA or gDNA used as material had been derived from T cells, B-cell-depleted T cells, or PBMCs.

Per the study methods: Reference gene primer amplification yielded estimated nucleated cell counts. Generated by immunoSEQ multiplex PCR, the TCRdb table keeps only in-frame clones and is missing some. V and J calls and clone size are those listed in that table; D and trimming were worked out from the DNA. The data show about 68,000 clones, less than 90% seen once. Trimming removed 4 bases at V and 7 bases at J, with 19 bases between. The CDR3 extends over 15 amino acids. Germline V CDR1 and CDR2: MNHEY, SVGAGI. Source material: peripheral blood. The chain links TRBV6-5 to TRBJ1-2; the D gene is possibly TRBD1 (5 bases). The clonotype comes from a man aged 50 to 60 with active COVID-19. The CDR3 loop reads CASSSLRGPGGGYTF. The CDR3 DNA sequence: TGTGCCAGCAGTTCTCTCCGCGGCCCGGGGGGTGGCTACACCTTC.